These 8 T cell receptor beta chains came from one sample sequenced in a study of OX40 agonist ivuxolimab in advanced cancers. The protocol was immunoSEQ multiplex PCR, while the TCRdb copy is restricted to in-frame clones and leaves out a portion. The sample has some 94,000 clones, roughly 95% seen once. The source was CD4+ or CD8+ T cells sorted from blood, collected in a trial of the OX40 agonist ivuxolimab. These receptors were taken from an adult with an advanced solid tumor such as melanoma, head and neck, liver or kidney cancer.

The rearrangement uses TRBV7-9 and TRBJ2-1, with 10 bases matching TRBD1. The length of the CDR3 is 16 residues. The germline CDR1 and CDR2 sequences are SEHNR and FQNEAQ (reference sequence). Trimming at V came to 5 bases and at J to 6 bases, leaving 10 bases not matched to a gene. The CDR3 coding sequence is TGTGCCAGCAGCCCCGGGCCGGACAGGGGGTTCAATGAGCAGTTCTTC. Translation: CASSPGPDRGFNEQFF.

V is TRBV7-9 and J is TRBJ2-1; tentatively, D is TRBD1 or TRBD2 (5 bases each). CDR3 length equals 17 residues. Trimming left V 5 bases short and J 9 bases short, with 26 bases between. Germline assignment: CDR1 SEHNR and CDR2 FQNEAQ (reference sequence). The DNA of the CDR3 is TGTGCCAGCAGCAAACCATACCCGGGACCCCAAACGGGTGAGCAGTTCTTC. Its translation: CASSKPYPGPQTGEQFF. Together with reference TRBV7-9 and TRBJ2-1, the CDR3 gives the full variable domain: DTGVSQNPRHKITKRGQNVTFRCDPISEHNRLYWYRQTLGQGPEFLTYFQNEAQLEKSRLLSDRFSAERPKGSFSTLEIQRTEQGDSAMYLCASSKPYPGPQTGEQFFGPGTRLTVL.

The chain employs TRBV28 and TRBJ1-5; no clear D gene. This CDR3 has 13 residues. Trimming shortened V by 2 bases and J by 5 bases, and 7 bases separated the two germline ends. Germline V CDR1 and CDR2: MDHEN, SYDVKM. The CDR3: CASSLGLDQPQHF. DNA of the CDR3: TGTGCCAGCAGTTTAGGACTAGATCAGCCCCAGCATTTT.

This chain links TRBV4-3 with TRBJ2-7; 10 bases line up with TRBD1. This CDR3 is 16 amino acids long. Per the germline V gene, CDR1 is LGHNA and CDR2 is YSLEER. The ends lost 0 bases at V and 1 base at J; junction bases unmatched: 3. The CDR3 nucleotides are TGCGCCAGCAGCCAAGATGGGACAGGGGCTTCCTACGAGCAGTACTTC. Translation gives CASSQDGTGASYEQYF.

This chain joins TRBV27 and TRBJ2-7; 7 bases are shared with TRBD1. The V gene's germline CDR1 is MNHEY and CDR2 SMNVEV (reference sequence). The CDR3 extends over 14 amino acids. The J segment lost 0 bases and the V segment lost 5 bases, leaving 4 bases of the junction unmatched. In DNA, the CDR3 is TGTGCCAGCAGTGGGACAGAGAGCTCCTACGAGCAGTACTTC. It specifies CASSGTESSYEQYF.

The rearrangement links TRBV28 to TRBJ1-1, with D possibly matching TRBD1 (6 bases). CDR3 length: 13 residues. Germline assignment: CDR1 MDHEN and CDR2 SYDVKM. Trimming pared 2 bases from V and 7 bases from J, leaving 11 bases between. CDR3 nucleotide sequence: TGTGCCAGCAGTTTACCCCGAGGGGGTGAAGCTTTCTTT. It codes for CASSLPRGGEAFF. Combining the CDR3 with reference TRBV28 and TRBJ1-1 gives the whole variable domain DVKVTQSSRYLVKRTGEKVFLECVQDMDHENMFWYRQDPGLGLRLIYFSYDVKMKEKGDIPEGYSVSREKKERFSLILESASTNQTSMYLCASSLPRGGEAFFGQGTRLTVV.

The rearrangement uses TRBV11-2 and TRBJ1-1; D is possibly TRBD1 (6 bases). CDR1 and CDR2 (germline): SGHAT, FQNNGV. The CDR3 has 15 residues. Trimming shortened V by 1 base and J by 2 bases, and 11 bases separated the two germline ends. The CDR3 DNA reads as TGTGCCAGCAGCTTAGTAAGGACAGATAACACTGAAGCTTTCTTT. It specifies CASSLVRTDNTEAFF.

The chain uses TRBV19 and TRBJ2-1; 8 nucleotides line up with TRBD1. V gave up 0 bases and J gave up 2 bases; unmatched junction bases: 9. The germline V gene has CDR1 LNHDA and CDR2 SQIVND (reference sequence). The CDR3 is 18 residues long. The CDR3 DNA sequence: TGTGCCAGTAGTATAGAACCGACCGGGACAGGTCCCTACAATGAGCAGTTCTTC. This translates into CASSIEPTGTGPYNEQFF.